The clone carrying this T cell receptor beta chain was found a few times. What it binds is not known. The data were obtained in a study of Ad26.COV2.S vaccination and SARS-CoV-2 variants. For the study at large: Each vaccinee took Ad26.COV2.S intramuscularly, once or twice 56 days apart. Study-level results: Breadth of non-spike TCRs did not differ between vaccinees and placebo recipients. Post-vaccination breadth of spike-specific CD8+ and CD4+ T cell responses was reportedly substantial. Using TCR breadth and depth analyses may have led to underestimated total T cell responses.

Treatment described: some 19 received Ad26.COV2.S at low or high dose, single or two shots; 5 received placebo; per-sample allocation not given. Vaccine and placebo recipients were sampled on day 63 after the first injection. Profiled with immunoSEQ multiplex PCR; TCRdb holds only in-frame clones, not every one. The sample records approximately 340,000 clones, roughly 81% being singletons. The CDR3 loop spans 14 amino acids. V shed 0 bases, J shed 1 base, and the junction held 0 bases outside the gene matches. In germline, CDR1 is SGHTS, CDR2 YDEGEE. The gene calls are TRBV5-8 and TRBJ1-1; 7 positions match TRBD1. The clonotype comes from a person aged 18-65 years who received the Ad26.COV2.S COVID-19 vaccine or a placebo. This material consisted of peripheral blood, taken in a trial of Ad26.COV2.S vaccine versus placebo. This CDR3 is CASSLDRGNTEAFF. CDR3 coding DNA: TGTGCCAGCAGCTTGGACAGGGGGAACACTGAAGCTTTCTTT.